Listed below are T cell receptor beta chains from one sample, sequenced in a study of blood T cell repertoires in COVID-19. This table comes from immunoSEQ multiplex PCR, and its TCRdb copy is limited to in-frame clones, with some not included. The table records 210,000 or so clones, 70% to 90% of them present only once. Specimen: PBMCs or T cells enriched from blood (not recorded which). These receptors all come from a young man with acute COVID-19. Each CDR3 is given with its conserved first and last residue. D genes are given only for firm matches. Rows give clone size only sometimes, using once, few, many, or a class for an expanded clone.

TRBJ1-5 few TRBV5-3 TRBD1 TGTGCCAGAAGCTTGGCCAGCAGGGGGGACCCCCAGCATTTT CARSLASRGDPQHF
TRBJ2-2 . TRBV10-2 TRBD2 TGCGCCAGCAGGGTAGCGGGGACGAACACCGGGGAGCTGTTTTTT CASRVAGTNTGELFF
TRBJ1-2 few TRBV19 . TGTGCCAGTAGGCGGGGCGAGGGGCCCTATGGCTACACCTTC CASRRGEGPYGYTF
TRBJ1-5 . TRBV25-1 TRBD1 TGTGCCAGCAGTGAATCTGGGACAGGGGCTCGACAGCCCCAGCATTTT CASSESGTGARQPQHF
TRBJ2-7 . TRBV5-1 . TGCGCCAGCAGCTTGCTCGACGAGCAGTACTTC CASSLLDEQYF
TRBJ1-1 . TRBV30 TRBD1 TGTGCGTCAAAGGGACAGGGCTTTAAGGGCGGCACTGAAGCTTTCTTT CASKGQGFKGGTEAFF
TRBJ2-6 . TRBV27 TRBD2 TGTGCCAGCAGTTTCGGACTAGCGGGTGCTATTGGTGGGGCCAACGTCCTGACTTTC CASSFGLAGAIGGANVLTF
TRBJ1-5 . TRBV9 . TGTGCCAGCAGCGTAGGGCAGGAAAATCAGCCCCAGCATTTT CASSVGQENQPQHF
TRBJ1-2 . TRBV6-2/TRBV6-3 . TGTGCCAGCGGCCAGAGGACACAGGAATCGTATGGCTACACCTTC CASGQRTQESYGYTF
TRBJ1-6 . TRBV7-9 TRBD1 TGTGCCAGCAGCGTAGGGACAGGGGGGTATAATTCACCCCTCCACTTT CASSVGTGGYNSPLHF
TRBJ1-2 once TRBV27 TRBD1 TGTGCCAGCAGTTCACCGGGACAGGGTGTCTATGGCTACACCTTC CASSSPGQGVYGYTF
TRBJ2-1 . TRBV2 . TGTGCCAGCAGTGTTCGCGCTAACCGCAATGAGCAGTTCTTC CASSVRANRNEQFF
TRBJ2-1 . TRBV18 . TGTGCCAGCTCACCCTCACAGGGGACTTCCTACAATGAGCAGTTCTTC CASSPSQGTSYNEQFF
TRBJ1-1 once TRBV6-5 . TGTGCCAGCAGTTACTTGGGAGGGACCCTCACTGAAGCTTTCTTT CASSYLGGTLTEAFF
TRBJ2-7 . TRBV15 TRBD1 TGTGCCACCAGCACTCCGGGGACAGCTAAGAAGCAGTACTTC CATSTPGTAKKQYF
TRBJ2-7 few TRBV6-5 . TGTGCCAGCACCTCGTACACCTACGAGCAGTACTTC CASTSYTYEQYF
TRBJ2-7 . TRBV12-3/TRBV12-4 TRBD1 TGTGCCAGCAGTGGGACAGCGTTGTACGAGCAGTACTTC CASSGTALYEQYF
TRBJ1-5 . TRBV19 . TGTGCCAGTACCTCCGAAGGGACAATTAATCAGCCCCAGCATTTT CASTSEGTINQPQHF
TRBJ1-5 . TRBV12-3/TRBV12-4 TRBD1 TGTGCCAGCGGGGGACAGTCCAATCAGCCCCAGCATTTT CASGGQSNQPQHF
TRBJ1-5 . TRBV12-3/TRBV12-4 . TGTGCCAGCAGTTTGTCGGGAGTCCAGCCCCAGCATTTT CASSLSGVQPQHF
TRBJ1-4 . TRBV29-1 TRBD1 TGCAGCGTTAGGGACAGGGGTGGTGAAAAACTGTTTTTT CSVRDRGGEKLFF
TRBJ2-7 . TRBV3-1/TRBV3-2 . TGTGCCAGCAGCCAAGAAGGGGGTTCAGGGGCGCAGTACTTC CASSQEGGSGAQYF
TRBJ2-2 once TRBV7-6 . TGTGCCAGCAGCCTGGGGGCAGGGGTCACCGGGGAGCTGTTTTTT CASSLGAGVTGELFF
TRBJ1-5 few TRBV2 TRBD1 TGTGCCAGCAGTCAGGGGACAGAGCCCAATCAGCCCCAGCATTTT CASSQGTEPNQPQHF
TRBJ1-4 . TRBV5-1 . TGCGCCAGCAGCTTGCGGACAGCCGATAATGAAAAACTGTTTTTT CASSLRTADNEKLFF
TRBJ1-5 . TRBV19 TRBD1 TGTGCCAGTAGTGGGGACAGGGGAAAGGTTAGCAATCAGCCCCAGCATTTT CASSGDRGKVSNQPQHF
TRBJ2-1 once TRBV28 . TGTGCCAGCAGTTCGGGCCTCGGGGGCTACAATGAGCAGTTCTTC CASSSGLGGYNEQFF
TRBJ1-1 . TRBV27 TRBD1 TGTGCCAGCAGTAGGATTGGGACAGAGAAAGCTTTCTTT CASSRIGTEKAFF
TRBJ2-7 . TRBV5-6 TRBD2 TGTGCCAGCAGCTCCCTAGCGGGGACCTACGAGCAGTACTTC CASSSLAGTYEQYF
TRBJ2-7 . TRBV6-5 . TGTGCCAGCAGACCGAATCCAACAGGGACCTACGAGCAGTACTTC CASRPNPTGTYEQYF
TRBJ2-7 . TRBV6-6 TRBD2 TGTGCCAGCAGTTACTCAGGCAGCGGGGGCTACGAGCAGTACTTC CASSYSGSGGYEQYF
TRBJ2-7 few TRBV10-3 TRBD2 TGTGCCATCAGTGAGTCTCGACTAGCTACGGACGAGCAGTACTTC CAISESRLATDEQYF
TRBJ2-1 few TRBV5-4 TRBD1 TGTGCCAGCAGCTCTTCAGGGGGCGATGAGCAGTTCTTC CASSSSGGDEQFF
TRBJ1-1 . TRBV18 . TGTGCCAGCTCACCAGTAATCTGGTTGAAGAATACGGCAGGGCCACTAAAAGTTGAAGCTTTCTTT CASSPVIWLKNTAGPLKVEAFF
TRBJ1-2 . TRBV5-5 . TGTGCCAGCAGCTTGGTGTCCGCGGGGGGGAATTATGGCTACACCTTC CASSLVSAGGNYGYTF
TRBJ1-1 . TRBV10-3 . TGTGCCACCCACAGGGACACTGAAGCTTTCTTT CATHRDTEAFF
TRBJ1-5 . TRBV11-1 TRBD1 TGTGCCAGCAGCTTAGCGGGACAGGGAATAGTAGACAGCAATCAGCCCCAGCATTTT CASSLAGQGIVDSNQPQHF
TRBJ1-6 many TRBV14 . TGTGCCAGCAGCCCAAGCGAGGGTTTGGACTATAATTCACCCCTCCACTTT CASSPSEGLDYNSPLHF
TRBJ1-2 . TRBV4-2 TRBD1 TGTGCCAGCAGCCGCGGGACAGGGAACTATGGCTACACCTTC CASSRGTGNYGYTF
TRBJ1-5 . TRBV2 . TGTGCCAGCAGTGAATTGGTCCGACACCCTGGTCAGCCCCAGCATTTT CASSELVRHPGQPQHF
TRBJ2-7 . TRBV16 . TGTGCCAGCAGCCAAGGGGGGACAGTTTACGAGCAGTACTTC CASSQGGTVYEQYF
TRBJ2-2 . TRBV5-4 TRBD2 TGTGCCAGCAGCCAGTTAGCGGGGGCGGCCGGGGAGCTGTTTTTT CASSQLAGAAGELFF
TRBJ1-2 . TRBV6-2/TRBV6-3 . TGTGCCAGCAGTTATGAGCAGCCAGGGGCTAGCGGCTACACCTTC CASSYEQPGASGYTF
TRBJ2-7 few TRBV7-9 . TGTGCCAGCAGCGTCGACATCTACGAGCAGTACTTC CASSVDIYEQYF
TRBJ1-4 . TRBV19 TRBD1 TGTGCCAGTAGTAATCGACAGGGGAATGAAAAACTGTTTTTT CASSNRQGNEKLFF